This T cell receptor beta chain is from a study of T cell responses to AZD1222 COVID-19 vaccine. Study-level results: A mostly white British donor set with more females was recruited, and clonal diversity was possibly underestimated.

The repertoire was sequenced with immunoSEQ multiplex PCR; TCRdb's copy has only in-frame clones and lacks some. The sample holds more than 150,000 clones, over 90% seen once. Germline CDR1 KGHSH, CDR2 LQKENI. The CDR3 runs to 15 residues. The V and J ends lost 3 bases and 4 bases respectively, with 13 bases between them. A remark on this clone: What it binds is unknown.

This TCR came from an adult who received the AZD1222 COVID-19 vaccine. This sequence joins TRBV18 and TRBJ2-1; possibly TRBD1 for D (6 bases). This sample comprised peripheral blood, obtained 28 days after the second AZD1222 dose. CDR3 residues: CASSPQGQLYNEQFF. CDR3 nucleotides: TGTGCCAGCTCACCGCAGGGACAACTATACAATGAGCAGTTCTTC. Full variable domain (remainder filled in from reference TRBV18 and TRBJ2-1): NAGVMQNPRHLVRRRGQEARLRCSPMKGHSHVYWYRQLPEEGLKFMVYLQKENIIDESGMPKERFSAEFPKEGPSILRIQQVVRGDSAAYFCASSPQGQLYNEQFFGPGTRLTVL.